Given below is one T cell receptor (beta chain) in context. The antigen is undetermined. This sample stems from a study of cytomegalovirus exposure and HLA in healthy donors. The CDR3 runs to 14 residues. Germline CDR1 reads SGHDT; CDR2 reads YYEEEE. Study-wide results and caveats: Diagnosis of cytomegalovirus status made by the classifier reportedly showed high specificity and sensitivity. Being indistinguishable, some V segments were excluded, TRBV6-2 and TRBV6-3 among them.

PCR amplification relied on 60 Vbeta primers (plus 13 Jbeta primers). The repertoire was sequenced with immunoSEQ multiplex PCR; TCRdb's copy has only in-frame clones and lacks some. The sample lists roughly 160,000 clones; approximately 88% were seen once. The TCR originated in a boy aged 2 to 9 in good health and CMV-seronegative. Input material: PBMCs. The rearrangement joins TRBV5-6 to TRBJ2-5; D is undetermined. The J call may be mistaken, given a closer DNA end match to TRBJ2-7. CDR3 DNA sequence: TGTGCCAGCAGCTTGAATCAGGAAGCCTACGAGCAGTACTTC. Its translation: CASSLNQEAYEQYF.